Each of the 19 T cell receptor beta chains below was sequenced from the same sample in a study of shared clonotypes between healthy human individuals. TCRdb's table, derived via immunoSEQ multiplex PCR, lists solely in-frame clones and lacks some. Of approximately 620,000 clones in the sample, almost 97% were seen once. The sequenced material came from naive CD4+ T cells sorted from blood. Subset here: CD45RA+ positively selected. These receptors were taken from a woman aged 30 to 39 in good health.

The chain combines TRBV10-2 with TRBJ2-5; D might be TRBD2 (5 bases). CDR1 WSHSY and CDR2 SAAADI come from the germline V gene. The V gene lost 10 bases and the J gene lost 3 bases, with 15 bases spanning the gap. This CDR3 spans 13 amino acids. CDR3 region: CATVGVDKETQYF. The CDR3 DNA sequence: TGCGCCACGGTCGGGGTGGATAAAGAGACCCAGTACTTC.

The rearrangement links TRBV30 to TRBJ2-1; 11 bases agree with TRBD2. V was pared by 3 bases and J by 3 bases, with 1 base of the junction left unmatched. This CDR3 is 14 amino acids long. The germline gives CDR1 GTSNPN, CDR2 SVGIG (reference sequence). CDR3 protein: CAWRGLAGYNEQFF. DNA for the CDR3: TGTGCCTGGAGAGGACTAGCGGGCTACAATGAGCAGTTCTTC.

This chain links TRBV5-1 with TRBJ2-3, with 8 bases that match TRBD2. V trimming: 0 bases; J trimming: 3 bases; junction bases outside the gene matches: 6. The CDR3 is 16 amino acids. Germline-derived CDR1 and CDR2 are SGHRS and YFSETQ. Here the CDR3 reads CASSLEDSGGTDTQYF. The CDR3 DNA sequence: TGCGCCAGCAGCTTGGAGGATTCGGGAGGGACAGATACGCAGTATTTT.

This chain connects TRBV18 to TRBJ2-1; TRBD2 aligns across 7 bases. CDR3 length equals 15 residues. V was pared by 3 bases and J by 8 bases, with 10 bases of the junction left unmatched. The germline V gene has CDR1 KGHSH and CDR2 LQKENI. CDR3 region: CASSPRLAGNDEQFF. CDR3 nucleotide sequence: TGTGCCAGCTCACCTCGACTAGCAGGTAACGATGAGCAGTTCTTC.

Turning to this clone: The sample carries other DNA sequences with the same CDR3. The chain combines TRBV2 with TRBJ2-5; no clear D gene. Trimming shortened V by 1 base and J by 4 bases, and 1 base separated the two germline ends. Germline V lookup: CDR1 SNHLY, CDR2 FYNNEI. The CDR3 runs to 11 residues. The chain's CDR3 is CASSEGETQYF. The CDR3, as DNA: TGTGCCAGCAGTGAAGGAGAGACCCAGTACTTC.

The CDR3 is CASRRILNTEAFF. The CDR3 DNA follows: TGTGCCAGCAGGAGAATCCTGAACACTGAAGCTTTCTTT. This chain links TRBV6-5 with TRBJ1-1; no reliable D call. The CDR3 loop spans 13 amino acids. The germline CDR1 and CDR2 sequences are MNHEY and SVGAGI. The V end was cut by 6 bases, the J end by 0 bases, with 8 bases between.

This chain connects TRBV2 to TRBJ1-3; D perhaps matches TRBD1 (6 bases). Trimming took off 5 bases at V and 2 bases at J, with 10 bases between the two ends. Germline CDR1 reads SNHLY; CDR2 reads FYNNEI. The CDR3 loop spans 14 amino acids. The CDR3 DNA sequence: TGTGCCAGCAGTAACAGGGCTGCTGGAAACACCATATATTTT. It yields the protein CASSNRAAGNTIYF.

This chain uses TRBV5-1 with TRBJ1-3; D call uncertain. The CDR3 consists of 14 residues. V lost 4 bases to trimming and J lost 3 bases, with 11 bases between them. The V gene's germline CDR1 is SGHRS and CDR2 YFSETQ. The CDR3 protein is CASSQDGVGNTIYF. CDR3 DNA: TGCGCCAGCAGCCAGGACGGGGTTGGAAACACCATATATTTT.

The J gene is TRBJ2-3, the V gene TRBV28; 7 positions match TRBD2. CDR1 is MDHEN and CDR2 is SYDVKM in the germline V gene. The CDR3 length is 14 residues. Germline trimming cut 5 bases from V and 6 bases from J; bases unmatched to any gene: 8. The CDR3 DNA follows: TGTGCCAGCAGTGTAACTAGCGCGCGTGATACGCAGTATTTT. It translates to CASSVTSARDTQYF.

CDR3 DNA: TGCGCCAGCAGCTTGGTGGCTAGCGGGAGGGTATCTTACAATGAGCAGTTCTTC. It yields the protein CASSLVASGRVSYNEQFF. V and J are TRBV5-1 and TRBJ2-1, with 12 bases aligning to TRBD2. Germline lookup yields CDR1 SGHRS and CDR2 YFSETQ. With V trimmed by 0 bases and J by 4 bases, 8 bases remained unmatched. The length of the CDR3 is 18 residues.

The chain carries TRBV11-3 and TRBJ2-1; 10 bases line up with TRBD2. Germline V CDR1 and CDR2: SGHNT, YENEEA. The trim removed 5 bases at V and 5 bases at J, leaving 9 bases unmatched. This CDR3 has 16 residues. The CDR3 protein is CASSQGSGRAHNEQFF. CDR3 in DNA: TGTGCCAGCAGCCAAGGGAGCGGGAGGGCCCACAATGAGCAGTTCTTC.

As DNA, the CDR3 is TGTGCCAGCAGTGCCCCAGTCTACGAGCAGTACTTC. It translates to CASSAPVYEQYF. The V call is TRBV6-1, the J call TRBJ2-7; D is unresolved. Germline V gene lookup returns CDR1 MNHNS and CDR2 SASEGT. Between the trimmed V and J ends, which lost 4 bases and 3 bases, there was a span of 7 bases. CDR3 length: 12 amino acids.

The CDR3 loop is CASSPGGGQPQHF. The CDR3 nucleotides read TGTGCCAGCAGCCCAGGGGGAGGACAGCCCCAGCATTTT. V is TRBV7-8 and J is TRBJ1-5; TRBD1 aligns across 7 bases. This CDR3 is built from 13 residues. The germline V gene has CDR1 SGHVS and CDR2 FQNEAQ. With V trimmed by 5 bases and J by 7 bases, 5 bases remained unmatched.

The chain employs TRBV28 and TRBJ1-4, with TRBD1 matching 9 bases. The germline V gene has CDR1 MDHEN and CDR2 SYDVKM. The CDR3 length is 14 residues. With V trimmed by 7 bases and J by 7 bases, 7 bases remained unmatched. In DNA form, the CDR3 reads TGTGCCAGCATCCGGGACAGGGTTGGTGAAAAACTGTTTTTT. Its translation: CASIRDRVGEKLFF.

This chain connects TRBV28 to TRBJ2-3; TRBD2 is a possible D gene (6 bases). V was clipped by 2 bases and J by 4 bases, with 13 bases between them. The CDR3 is made up of 15 amino acids. Germline V gives CDR1 MDHEN, CDR2 SYDVKM. The CDR3 nucleotides are TGTGCCAGCAGTTTAATCGGGAGAGGGGCAGATACGCAGTATTTT. It encodes CASSLIGRGADTQYF.

The rearrangement links TRBV4-1 to TRBJ2-3; maybe TRBD1 (6 bases). CDR1 is MGHRA, CDR2 YSYEKL, per germline. The CDR3 extends over 16 amino acids. V lost 0 bases, J lost 1 base, and 11 bases lay in between. This CDR3 reads CASSQDDRLGTDTQYF. Written as DNA, the CDR3 is TGCGCCAGCAGCCAAGATGACAGGTTAGGCACAGATACGCAGTATTTT.

CDR3 residues: CASSRQPRYEQYF. The CDR3 coding sequence is TGTGCCAGCAGTAGACAGCCACGGTACGAGCAGTACTTC. The chain employs TRBV28 and TRBJ2-7; possibly TRBD1 for D (5 bases). The germline gives CDR1 MDHEN, CDR2 SYDVKM. The CDR3 extends over 13 amino acids. With 5 bases removed from V and 4 bases from J, the gap between germline ends came to 12 bases.

The J gene is TRBJ1-1, the V gene TRBV7-2; tentative D call: TRBD1 (5 bases). Germline assignment: CDR1 SGHTA and CDR2 FQGNSA. The CDR3 has 13 amino acids. V lost 1 base, J lost 5 bases, and 8 bases lay in between. CDR3 sequence (DNA): TGTGCCAGCAGCTTAGGTCGACAGACTGAAGCTTTCTTT. It specifies CASSLGRQTEAFF.

The rearrangement joins TRBV27 to TRBJ2-3; possibly TRBD1 for D (6 bases). Germline V gives CDR1 MNHEY, CDR2 SMNVEV (reference sequence). The length of the CDR3 is 14 residues. Trimming removed 6 bases at V and 5 bases at J, with 15 bases between. The CDR3 nucleotides read TGTGCCAGCAGACGAACAGGGCTGGGAGATACGCAGTATTTT. It translates to CASRRTGLGDTQYF.